This T cell receptor beta chain was obtained from a study of T cells in Graves' hyperthyroidism and ophthalmopathy. Study conclusions and caveats: Most expanded thyroid clonotypes above 0.001 also appeared in blood. The model anticipated ophthalmopathy a median about 7.1 months pre-onset.

Ophthalmopathy patients had moderate-to-severe active disease, CAS ≥3, NOSPECS ≥4, and disease duration under 3 months. The germline V gene has CDR1 MNHEY and CDR2 SMNVEV (reference sequence). The CDR3 runs to 15 residues. Trimming removed 3 bases from V and 2 bases from J, with 13 bases in between. This clonotype was seen more than once but under ten times. Its specificity is unknown. The source material, RNA transcripts, was used to amplify TCR beta CDR3 regions. RT-PCR in the first round (using the HTBI primer set) targeted the TCR CDR3. One entry per CDR3 protein results from TCRdb running MiXCR on the multiplex PCR reads. This repertoire shows roughly 250,000 distinct CDR3 sequences, roughly 22% found once; its top ten account for around 64%.

This TCR was sampled from a man under 40 with Graves' ophthalmopathy. V is TRBV27 and J is TRBJ1-1; unclear D gene. The material sequenced was blood. CDR3 protein: CASSFQAELNTEAFF. The DNA for the CDR3 is TGTGCCAGCAGTTTTCAGGCGGAACTAAACACTGAAGCTTTCTTT.